These T cell receptor beta chains were read from a single sample in a study of T cell repertoires in cytomegalovirus infection. TCRdb reprocessed the reads with MiXCR, giving one entry per CDR3 protein. Seen here are around 180,000 distinct CDR3 sequences, around 20% observed once, and the top ten hold about 3%. Sequences were obtained from PBMCs. Receptors originate from a human donor in good health (CMV status not recorded). Some clones in this sample may be carry-over from other donors' samples. CDR3s include the opening cysteine and the closing phenylalanine or tryptophan. Fields, in order: CDR3 length, D gene, clone size, J gene, V gene, CDR3 DNA, CDR3 protein. A D gene is named only where the DNA matches it firmly. A clone size is listed for some rows: how often the clone was seen (once, few, many), or a class if it is expanded.

12 | . | . | TRBJ2-7 | TRBV28 | TGTGCCAGCAGCCCGACGCTGAGGGAGCAGTACTTC | CASSPTLREQYF
15 | . | . | TRBJ1-3 | TRBV2 | TGTGCCAGCAACTCGGGAGAAGGCTCTGGAAACACCATATATTTT | CASNSGEGSGNTIYF
12 | . | many | TRBJ1-2 | TRBV12-3/TRBV12-4 | TGTGCCAGCAGTCGACAGTACTATGGCTACACCTTC | CASSRQYYGYTF
14 | . | many | TRBJ1-1 | TRBV28 | TGTGCCAGCAGACTGGGAGATATGTACACTGAAGCTTTCTTT | CASRLGDMYTEAFF
15 | TRBD1 | many | TRBJ2-5 | TRBV28 | TGTGCCAGCAGTGTGACAGGGGCTTTACAAGAGACCCAGTACTTC | CASSVTGALQETQYF
18 | TRBD2 | . | TRBJ2-1 | TRBV4-1 | TGCGCCAGCAGCCAAGTTTATTGGGCTAGCGGTAGATACAATGAGCAGTTCTTC | CASSQVYWASGRYNEQFF
14 | . | many | TRBJ2-1 | TRBV7-3 | TGTGCCAGCAGTCAAAGCAGGGATCTCAATGAGCAGTTCTTC | CASSQSRDLNEQFF
15 | . | many | TRBJ1-4 | TRBV6-5 | TGTGCCAGCAGTCCTCAGGGGCCTTCCACGGAAAAACTGTTTTTT | CASSPQGPSTEKLFF
16 | TRBD1 | . | TRBJ1-2 | TRBV28 | TGTGCCAGCAGTTTAATTATCGGACAGGAGAGCTATGGCTACACCTTC | CASSLIIGQESYGYTF
12 | . | . | TRBJ2-3 | TRBV5-1 | TGCGCCAGCAGGGATAGGGCAGATACGCAGTATTTT | CASRDRADTQYF
14 | TRBD1 | few | TRBJ2-5 | TRBV10-3 | TGTGCCATTAGAGACAGGGGAACACGGGAGACCCAGTACTTC | CAIRDRGTRETQYF
17 | . | . | TRBJ2-1 | TRBV6-5 | TGTGCCAGCAGTTACTCACCCGGGGGCCCTGGGGCCAATGAGCAGTTCTTC | CASSYSPGGPGANEQFF
14 | TRBD1 | many | TRBJ1-5 | TRBV19 | TGTGCCAGTAGTTCCAGAGGGGGCAGCCAGCCCCAGCATTTT | CASSSRGGSQPQHF
16 | TRBD2 | few | TRBJ2-2 | TRBV12-3/TRBV12-4 | TGTGCCAGCAATCTAGCGGGAGCCCCGAACACCGGGGAGCTGTTTTTT | CASNLAGAPNTGELFF
13 | . | . | TRBJ1-1 | TRBV5-1 | TGCGCCAGCAGGCAGGAGTCAAACACTGAAGCTTTCTTT | CASRQESNTEAFF
14 | . | . | TRBJ1-6 | TRBV7-9 | TGTGCCAGCAGCGGAGTTTCAGGGAATTCACCCCTCCACTTT | CASSGVSGNSPLHF
11 | . | few | TRBJ2-1 | TRBV7-9 | TGTGCCAGCAGCTTGGTCATTGAGCAGTTCTTC | CASSLVIEQFF
14 | TRBD1 | . | TRBJ2-7 | TRBV28 | TGTGCCAGCGGGCCGACAGGGACCTTCTACGAGCAGTACTTC | CASGPTGTFYEQYF
18 | . | few | TRBJ2-1 | TRBV11-2 | TGTGCCAGCAGCTCGGAGGGTGGTAGATTGAGCTCCTACAATGAGCAGTTCTTC | CASSSEGGRLSSYNEQFF
14 | . | few | TRBJ1-2 | TRBV6-5 | TGTGCCAGCAGTTATCGGGGGAACTCTTATGGCTACACCTTC | CASSYRGNSYGYTF